This T cell receptor beta chain emerged from a study of blood T cell repertoires in COVID-19. V lost 0 bases and J 1 base, leaving 10 bases between the germline ends. The V gene's germline CDR1 is SGHDN and CDR2 FVKESK. The CDR3 is 15 amino acids. Libraries were prepared by immunoSEQ multiplex PCR; TCRdb keeps only in-frame clonotypes and omits some of them. The sample includes over 120,000 clones, about 80% of them seen just once. The chain is built from TRBV14 and TRBJ2-7, with D unresolved. This receptor was taken from a man in his forties or fifties who had recovered from COVID-19. The sample consisted of PBMCs or T cells enriched from blood (not recorded which). The CDR3, as DNA: TGTGCCAGCAGCCAAGATACATTTAATTCCTACGAGCAGTACTTC. Its protein product is CASSQDTFNSYEQYF.